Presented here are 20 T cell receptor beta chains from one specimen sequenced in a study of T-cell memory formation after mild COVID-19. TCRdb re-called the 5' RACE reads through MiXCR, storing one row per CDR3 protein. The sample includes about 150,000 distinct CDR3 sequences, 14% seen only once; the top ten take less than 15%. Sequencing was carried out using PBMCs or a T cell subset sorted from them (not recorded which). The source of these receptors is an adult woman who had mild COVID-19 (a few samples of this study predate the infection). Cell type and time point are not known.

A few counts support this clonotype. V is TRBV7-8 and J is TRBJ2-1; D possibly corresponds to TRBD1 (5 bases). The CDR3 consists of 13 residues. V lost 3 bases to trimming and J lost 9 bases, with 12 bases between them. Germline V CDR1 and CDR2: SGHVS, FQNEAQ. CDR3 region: CASSLQGWVEQFF. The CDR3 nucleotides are TGTGCCAGCAGCTTGCAGGGATGGGTTGAGCAGTTCTTC.

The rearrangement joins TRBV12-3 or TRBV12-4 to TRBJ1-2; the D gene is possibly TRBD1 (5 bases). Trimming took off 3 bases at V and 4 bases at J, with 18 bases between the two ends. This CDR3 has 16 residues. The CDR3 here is CASSLDPGGWAYGYTF. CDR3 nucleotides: TGTGCCAGCAGTTTGGACCCCGGGGGTTGGGCCTATGGCTACACCTTC.

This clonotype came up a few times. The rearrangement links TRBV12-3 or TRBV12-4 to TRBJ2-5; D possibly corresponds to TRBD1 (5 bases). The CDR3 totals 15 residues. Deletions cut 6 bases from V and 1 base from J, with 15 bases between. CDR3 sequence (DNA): TGTGCCAGCAGCATTTCCGACAGAATCCAAGAGACCCAGTACTTC. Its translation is CASSISDRIQETQYF.

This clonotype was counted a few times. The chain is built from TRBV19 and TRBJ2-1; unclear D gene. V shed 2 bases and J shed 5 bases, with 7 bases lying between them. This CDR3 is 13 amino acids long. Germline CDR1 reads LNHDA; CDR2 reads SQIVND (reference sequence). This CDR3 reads CASSIRPNNEQFF. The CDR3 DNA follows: TGTGCCAGTAGTATACGGCCAAACAATGAGCAGTTCTTC.

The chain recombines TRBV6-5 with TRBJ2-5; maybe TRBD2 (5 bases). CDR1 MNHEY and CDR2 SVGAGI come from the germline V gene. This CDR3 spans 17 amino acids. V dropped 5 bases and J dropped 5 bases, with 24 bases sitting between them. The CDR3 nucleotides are TGTGCCAGCAGTCACGACTACACCAGCAGCCGAGGGGAGACCCAGTACTTC. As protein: CASSHDYTSSRGETQYF.

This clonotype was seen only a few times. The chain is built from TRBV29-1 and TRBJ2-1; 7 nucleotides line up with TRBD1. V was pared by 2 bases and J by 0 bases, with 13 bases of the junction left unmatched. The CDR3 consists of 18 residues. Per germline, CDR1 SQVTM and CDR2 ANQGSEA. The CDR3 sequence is CSVETLLTDRVSYNEQFF. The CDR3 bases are TGCAGCGTTGAAACCCTTTTGACCGACAGGGTCTCCTACAATGAGCAGTTCTTC.

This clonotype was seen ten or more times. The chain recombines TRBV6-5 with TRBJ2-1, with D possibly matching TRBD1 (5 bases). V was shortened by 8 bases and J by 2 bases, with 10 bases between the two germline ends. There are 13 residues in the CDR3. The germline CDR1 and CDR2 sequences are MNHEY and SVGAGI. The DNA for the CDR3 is TGTGCCAGCCGAAGGACAACCTACAATGAGCAGTTCTTC. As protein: CASRRTTYNEQFF.

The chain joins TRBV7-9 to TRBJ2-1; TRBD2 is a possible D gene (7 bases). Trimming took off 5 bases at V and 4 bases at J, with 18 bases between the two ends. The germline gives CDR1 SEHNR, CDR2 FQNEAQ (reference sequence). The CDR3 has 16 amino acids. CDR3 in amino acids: CASSPKGGGRYNEQFF. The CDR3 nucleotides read TGTGCCAGCAGCCCGAAGGGCGGGGGCCGATACAATGAGCAGTTCTTC.

CDR3 nucleotide sequence: TGTGCCAGCTCACCAGTCTCAACAGGGAACACCGGGGAGCTGTTTTTT. This sequence encodes CASSPVSTGNTGELFF. The chain has TRBV18 and TRBJ2-2, with TRBD1 as a possible D gene (5 bases). Germline V CDR1 and CDR2: KGHSH, LQKENI. V dropped 2 bases and J dropped 1 base, with 11 bases sitting between them. This CDR3 has 16 residues.

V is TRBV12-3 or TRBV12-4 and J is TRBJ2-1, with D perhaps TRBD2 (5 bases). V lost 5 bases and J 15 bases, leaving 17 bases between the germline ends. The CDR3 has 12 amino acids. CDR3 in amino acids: CASSGPSAGSFF. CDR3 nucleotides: TGTGCCAGCAGTGGCCCGAGCGCGGGTTCGTTCTTC.

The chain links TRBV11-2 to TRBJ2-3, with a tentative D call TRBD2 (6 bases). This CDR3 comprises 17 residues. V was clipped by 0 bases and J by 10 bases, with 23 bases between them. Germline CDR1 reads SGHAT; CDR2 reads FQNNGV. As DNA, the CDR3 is TGTGCCAGCAGCTTAGAAACTAGCTGGACCGATGGCCGCGCGCAGTATTTT. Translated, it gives CASSLETSWTDGRAQYF.

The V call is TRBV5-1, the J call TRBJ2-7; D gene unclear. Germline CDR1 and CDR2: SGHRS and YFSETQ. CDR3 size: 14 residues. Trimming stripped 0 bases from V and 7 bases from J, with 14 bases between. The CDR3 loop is CASSLASPTIEQYF. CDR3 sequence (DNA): TGCGCCAGCAGCTTGGCCTCGCCAACAATTGAGCAGTACTTC.

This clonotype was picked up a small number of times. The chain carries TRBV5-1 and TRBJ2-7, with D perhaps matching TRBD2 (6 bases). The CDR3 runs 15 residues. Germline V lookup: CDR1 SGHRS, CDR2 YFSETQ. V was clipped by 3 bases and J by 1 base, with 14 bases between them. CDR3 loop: CASSSWDSGSYEQYF. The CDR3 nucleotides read TGCGCCAGCAGCTCCTGGGACTCAGGGTCCTACGAGCAGTACTTC.

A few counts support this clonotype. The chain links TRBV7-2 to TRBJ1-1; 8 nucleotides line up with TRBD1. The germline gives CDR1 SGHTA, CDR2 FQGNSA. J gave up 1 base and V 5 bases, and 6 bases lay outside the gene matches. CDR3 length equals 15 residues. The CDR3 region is CASSPRTGTNTEAFF. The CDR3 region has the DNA TGTGCCAGCAGCCCACGGACAGGGACGAACACTGAAGCTTTCTTT.

CDR3 protein: CASSTTGGEDEQYF. The CDR3 DNA sequence: TGTGCCAGCAGCACCACAGGGGGGGAGGACGAGCAGTACTTC. V is TRBV7-9 and J is TRBJ2-7, with TRBD1 as a possible D gene (8 bases). V was shortened by 5 bases and J by 5 bases, with 16 bases between the two germline ends. The CDR3 runs to 14 residues. The V gene's germline CDR1 is SEHNR and CDR2 FQNEAQ (reference sequence).

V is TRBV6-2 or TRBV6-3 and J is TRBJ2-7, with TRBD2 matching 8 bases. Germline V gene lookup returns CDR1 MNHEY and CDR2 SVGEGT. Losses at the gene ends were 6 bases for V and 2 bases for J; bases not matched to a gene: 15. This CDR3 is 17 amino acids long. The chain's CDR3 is CASSYYPQLAATYEQYF. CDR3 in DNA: TGTGCCAGCAGCTATTATCCACAACTAGCGGCCACCTACGAGCAGTACTTC.

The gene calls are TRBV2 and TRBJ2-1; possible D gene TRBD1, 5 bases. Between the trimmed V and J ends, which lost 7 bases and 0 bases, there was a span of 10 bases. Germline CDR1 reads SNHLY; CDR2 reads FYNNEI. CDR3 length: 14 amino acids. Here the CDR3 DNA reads TGTGCCAGCACTGGGGCCCGCTCCTACAATGAGCAGTTCTTC. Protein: CASTGARSYNEQFF.

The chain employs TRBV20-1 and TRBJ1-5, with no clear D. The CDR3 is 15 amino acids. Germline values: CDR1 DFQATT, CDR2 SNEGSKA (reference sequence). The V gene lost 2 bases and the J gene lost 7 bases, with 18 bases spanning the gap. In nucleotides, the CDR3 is TGCAGTGCTAGAAAGGGCACTCTTTCCGGGCAGCCCCAGCATTTT. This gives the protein CSARKGTLSGQPQHF.

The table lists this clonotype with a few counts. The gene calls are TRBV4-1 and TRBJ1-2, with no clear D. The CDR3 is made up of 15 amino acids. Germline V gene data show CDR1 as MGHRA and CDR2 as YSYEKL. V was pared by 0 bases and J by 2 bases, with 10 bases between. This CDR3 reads CASSQESWENYGYTF. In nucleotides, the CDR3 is TGCGCCAGCAGCCAAGAAAGTTGGGAGAACTATGGCTACACCTTC.

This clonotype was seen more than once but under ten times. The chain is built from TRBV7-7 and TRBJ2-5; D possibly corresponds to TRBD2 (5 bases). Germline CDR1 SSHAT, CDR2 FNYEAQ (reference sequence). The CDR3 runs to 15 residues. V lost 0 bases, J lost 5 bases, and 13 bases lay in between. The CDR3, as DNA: TGTGCCAGCAGCTTAGCGGCGAGGTCGGGGGAGACCCAGTACTTC. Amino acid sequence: CASSLAARSGETQYF. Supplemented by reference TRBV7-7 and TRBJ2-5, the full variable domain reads GAGVSQSPRYKVTKRGQDVTLRCDPISSHATLYWYQQALGQGPEFLTYFNYEAQPDKSGLPSDRFSAERPEGSISTLTIQRTEQRDSAMYRCASSLAARSGETQYFGPGTRLLVL.